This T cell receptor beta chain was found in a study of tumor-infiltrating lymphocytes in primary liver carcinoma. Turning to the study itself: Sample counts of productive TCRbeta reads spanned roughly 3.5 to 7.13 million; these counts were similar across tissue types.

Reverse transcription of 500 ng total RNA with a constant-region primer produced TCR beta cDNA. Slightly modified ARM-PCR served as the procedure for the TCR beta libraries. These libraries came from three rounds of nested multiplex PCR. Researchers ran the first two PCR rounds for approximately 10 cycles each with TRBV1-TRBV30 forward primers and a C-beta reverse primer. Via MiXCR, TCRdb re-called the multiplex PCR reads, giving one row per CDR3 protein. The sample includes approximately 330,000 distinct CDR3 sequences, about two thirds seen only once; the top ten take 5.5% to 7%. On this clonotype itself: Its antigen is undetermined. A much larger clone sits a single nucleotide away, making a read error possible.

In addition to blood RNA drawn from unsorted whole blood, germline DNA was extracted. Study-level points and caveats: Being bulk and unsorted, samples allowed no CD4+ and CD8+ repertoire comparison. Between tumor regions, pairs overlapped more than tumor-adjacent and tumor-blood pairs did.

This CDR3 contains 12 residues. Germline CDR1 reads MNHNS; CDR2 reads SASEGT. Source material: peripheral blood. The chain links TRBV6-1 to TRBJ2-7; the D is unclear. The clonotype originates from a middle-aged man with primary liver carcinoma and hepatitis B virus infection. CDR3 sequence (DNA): TGTGCCAACAGTGAAGCCGGCTACGAGCAGTACTTC. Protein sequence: CANSEAGYEQYF.